This T cell receptor beta chain derives from a study of blood T cells in healthy people across ages. Every donor contributed roughly 10 milliliters of peripheral blood by blood draw. A second PCR, run for about 7 to 11 cycles, used a sample-barcoded 5' primer plus a J-beta primer mix. Per sample, CDR3-containing paired-end reads numbered at least 2.5 million. MiXCR, run by TCRdb on the 5' RACE reads, gives a single entry per CDR3 protein. The sample has fewer than 800,000 distinct CDR3 sequences, over 45% seen once; the top ten hold under 35%. Trimming took off 1 base at V and 12 bases at J, with 25 bases between the two ends. The germline V gene encodes CDR1 SGHVS and CDR2 FQNEAQ. The CDR3 has 16 residues.

This receptor was taken from a woman aged 60-75 years in good health. The V call is TRBV7-8, the J call TRBJ2-7; perhaps D is TRBD1 or TRBD2 (8 bases each). The sequencing input was blood. In nucleotides, the CDR3 is TGTGCCAGCAGCTTAGAATCAGGGGGCATACTAGCGGACGCGTACTTC. Translated, it gives CASSLESGGILADAYF.